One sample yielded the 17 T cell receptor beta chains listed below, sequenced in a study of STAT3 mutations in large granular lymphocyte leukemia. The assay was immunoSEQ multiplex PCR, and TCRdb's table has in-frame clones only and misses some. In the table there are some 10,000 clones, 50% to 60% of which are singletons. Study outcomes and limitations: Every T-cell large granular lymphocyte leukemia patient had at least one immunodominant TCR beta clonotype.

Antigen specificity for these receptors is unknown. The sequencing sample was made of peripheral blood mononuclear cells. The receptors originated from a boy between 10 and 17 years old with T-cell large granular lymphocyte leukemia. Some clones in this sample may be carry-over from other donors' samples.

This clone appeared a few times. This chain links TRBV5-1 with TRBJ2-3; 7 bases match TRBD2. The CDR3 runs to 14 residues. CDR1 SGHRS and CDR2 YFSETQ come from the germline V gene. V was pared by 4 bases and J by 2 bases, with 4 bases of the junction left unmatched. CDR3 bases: TGCGCCAGCAGCCAGGGACTAAACACAGATACGCAGTATTTT. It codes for CASSQGLNTDTQYF.

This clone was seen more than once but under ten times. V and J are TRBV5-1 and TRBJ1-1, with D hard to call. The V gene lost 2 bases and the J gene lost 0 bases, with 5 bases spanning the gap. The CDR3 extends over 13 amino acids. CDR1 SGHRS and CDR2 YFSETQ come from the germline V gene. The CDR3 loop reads CASSLSVNTEAFF. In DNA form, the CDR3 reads TGCGCCAGCAGCTTAAGTGTGAACACTGAAGCTTTCTTT.

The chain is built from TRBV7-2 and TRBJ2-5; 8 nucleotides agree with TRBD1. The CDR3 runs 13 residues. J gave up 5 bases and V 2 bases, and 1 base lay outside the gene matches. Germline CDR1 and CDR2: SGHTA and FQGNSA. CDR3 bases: TGTGCCAGCAGCTTAAACAGGGGGGAGACCCAGTACTTC. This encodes CASSLNRGETQYF.

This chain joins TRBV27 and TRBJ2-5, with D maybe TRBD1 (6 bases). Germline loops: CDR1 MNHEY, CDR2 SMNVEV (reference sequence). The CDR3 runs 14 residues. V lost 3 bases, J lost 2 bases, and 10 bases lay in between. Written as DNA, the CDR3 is TGTGCCAGCAGTTTGCAGGGGCGACAAGAGACCCAGTACTTC. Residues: CASSLQGRQETQYF.

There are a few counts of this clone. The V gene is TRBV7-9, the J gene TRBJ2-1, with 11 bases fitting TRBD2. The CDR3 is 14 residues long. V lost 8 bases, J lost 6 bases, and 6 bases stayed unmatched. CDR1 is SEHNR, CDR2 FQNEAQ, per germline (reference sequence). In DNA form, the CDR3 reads TGTGCCAGCGATTTAGCGGGGGGGCCCAATGAGCAGTTCTTC. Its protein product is CASDLAGGPNEQFF.

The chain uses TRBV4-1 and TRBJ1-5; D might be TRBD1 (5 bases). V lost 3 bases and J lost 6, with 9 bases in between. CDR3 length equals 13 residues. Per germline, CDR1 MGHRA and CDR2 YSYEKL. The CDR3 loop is CASSQGGGQPQHF. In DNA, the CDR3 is TGCGCCAGCAGCCAGGGGGGGGGTCAGCCCCAGCATTTT.

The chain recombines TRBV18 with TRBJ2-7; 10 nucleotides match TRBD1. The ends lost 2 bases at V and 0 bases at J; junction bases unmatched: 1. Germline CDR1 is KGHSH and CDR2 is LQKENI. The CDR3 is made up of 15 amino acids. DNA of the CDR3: TGTGCCAGCTCACCAGGGACAGGGGCCTCCTACGAGCAGTACTTC. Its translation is CASSPGTGASYEQYF. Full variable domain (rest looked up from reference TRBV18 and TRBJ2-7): NAGVMQNPRHLVRRRGQEARLRCSPMKGHSHVYWYRQLPEEGLKFMVYLQKENIIDESGMPKERFSAEFPKEGPSILRIQQVVRGDSAAYFCASSPGTGASYEQYFGPGTRLTVT.

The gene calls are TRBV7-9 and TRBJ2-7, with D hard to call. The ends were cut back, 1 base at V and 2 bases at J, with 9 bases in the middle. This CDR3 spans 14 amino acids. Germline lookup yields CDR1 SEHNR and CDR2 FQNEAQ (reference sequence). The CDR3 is CASSLGKDPYEQYF. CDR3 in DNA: TGTGCCAGCAGCTTAGGTAAAGACCCCTACGAGCAGTACTTC.

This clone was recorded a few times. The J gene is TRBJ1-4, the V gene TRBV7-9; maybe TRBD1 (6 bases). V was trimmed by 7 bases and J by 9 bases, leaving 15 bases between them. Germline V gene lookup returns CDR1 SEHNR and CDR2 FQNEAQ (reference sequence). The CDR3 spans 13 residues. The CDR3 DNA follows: TGTGCCAGCACGTCCAAGGGGGATCAAAAACTGTTTTTT. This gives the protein CASTSKGDQKLFF.

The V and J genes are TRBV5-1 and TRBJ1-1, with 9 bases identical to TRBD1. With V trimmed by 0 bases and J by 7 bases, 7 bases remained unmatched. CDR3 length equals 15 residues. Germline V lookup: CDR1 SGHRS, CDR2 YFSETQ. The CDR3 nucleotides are TGCGCCAGCAGCTTGGTTGGCCGGACAGGGGTTGAAGCTTTCTTT. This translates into CASSLVGRTGVEAFF. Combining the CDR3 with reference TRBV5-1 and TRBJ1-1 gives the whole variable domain KAGVTQTPRYLIKTRGQQVTLSCSPISGHRSVSWYQQTPGQGLQFLFEYFSETQRNKGNFPGRFSGRQFSNSRSEMNVSTLELGDSALYLCASSLVGRTGVEAFFGQGTRLTVV.

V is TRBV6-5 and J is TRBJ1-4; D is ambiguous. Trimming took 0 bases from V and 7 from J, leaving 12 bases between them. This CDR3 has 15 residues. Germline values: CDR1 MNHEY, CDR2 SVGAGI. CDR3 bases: TGTGCCAGCAGTTACTCCACCGCTAGAGTTGAAAAACTGTTTTTT. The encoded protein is CASSYSTARVEKLFF.

Here the CDR3 reads CASSTDRGVGEQYF. CDR3 sequence (DNA): TGTGCCAGCAGCACGGACAGGGGCGTGGGCGAGCAGTACTTC. The chain has TRBV5-4 and TRBJ2-7, with 9 bases identical to TRBD1. This CDR3 has 14 amino acids. In germline, CDR1 is SGHNT, CDR2 YYREEE (reference sequence). V shed 4 bases, J shed 6 bases, and the junction held 8 bases outside the gene matches.

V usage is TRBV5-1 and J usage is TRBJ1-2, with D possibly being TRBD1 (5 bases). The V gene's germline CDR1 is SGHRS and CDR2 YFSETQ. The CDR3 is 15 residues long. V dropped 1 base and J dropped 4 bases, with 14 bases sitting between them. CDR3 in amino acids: CASSLNQGPSYGYTF. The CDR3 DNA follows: TGCGCCAGCAGCTTGAATCAGGGCCCCTCCTATGGCTACACCTTC.

CDR3 region: CASSLQAGNTIYF. CDR3 coding DNA: TGTGCCAGCAGCTTACAGGCTGGAAACACCATATATTTT. The chain combines TRBV7-2 with TRBJ1-3, with unresolved D. This CDR3 region has 13 residues. V dropped 2 bases and J dropped 2 bases, with 4 bases sitting between them. CDR1 is SGHTA, CDR2 FQGNSA, per germline. The full variable domain, in which reference TRBV7-2 and TRBJ1-3 provide the parts outside the CDR3, is GAGVSQSPSNKVTEKGKDVELRCDPISGHTALYWYRQSLGQGLEFLIYFQGNSAPDKSGLPSDRFSAERTGGSVSTLTIQRTQQEDSAVYLCASSLQAGNTIYFGEGSWLTVV.

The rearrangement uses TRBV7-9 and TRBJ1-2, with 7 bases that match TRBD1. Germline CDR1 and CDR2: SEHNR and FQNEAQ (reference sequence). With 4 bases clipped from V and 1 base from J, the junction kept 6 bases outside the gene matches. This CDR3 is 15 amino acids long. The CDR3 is CASSSTGTVNYGYTF. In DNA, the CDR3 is TGTGCCAGCAGCTCCACCGGGACAGTTAACTATGGCTACACCTTC.

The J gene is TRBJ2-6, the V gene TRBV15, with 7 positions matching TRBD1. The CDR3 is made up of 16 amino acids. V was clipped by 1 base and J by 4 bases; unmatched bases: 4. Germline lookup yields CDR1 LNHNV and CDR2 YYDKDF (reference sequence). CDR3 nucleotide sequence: TGTGCCACCAGCAGAGGGGACAGTGACGGGGCCAACGTCCTGACTTTC. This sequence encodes CATSRGDSDGANVLTF.

CDR3 residues: CASSPGQGLYEQYF. The CDR3 DNA reads TGTGCCAGCTCACCCGGACAGGGATTGTACGAGCAGTACTTC. V gene TRBV18 combines with J gene TRBJ2-7; 8 bases agree with TRBD1. The V gene end was trimmed by 3 bases and the J gene end by 4 bases; junction bases not matched to a gene: 5. Germline V CDR1 and CDR2: KGHSH, LQKENI. The CDR3 runs 14 residues. Full variable domain (missing parts from reference TRBV18 and TRBJ2-7): NAGVMQNPRHLVRRRGQEARLRCSPMKGHSHVYWYRQLPEEGLKFMVYLQKENIIDESGMPKERFSAEFPKEGPSILRIQQVVRGDSAAYFCASSPGQGLYEQYFGPGTRLTVT.